The present entry profiles one T cell receptor (beta chain) with its context. When sampled, the donors appeared nominally healthy, though they likely had unrecorded immune exposures. The entry originates in a study of cytomegalovirus exposure and HLA in healthy donors. The PCR contained 60 Vbeta and 13 Jbeta primers. TCRdb's table, derived via immunoSEQ multiplex PCR, lists solely in-frame clones and lacks some. This specimen shows about 160,000 clones; the ten leading clones hold 1% to 1.5%. The source material was PBMCs. This TCR came from a woman in her fifties or sixties in good health and CMV-seronegative.

CDR3 in amino acids: CASSYWAESNQPQHF. CDR3 coding DNA: TGTGCCAGCAGTTACTGGGCTGAAAGCAATCAGCCCCAGCATTTT. V and J are TRBV6-6 and TRBJ1-5, with D uncertain. This CDR3 contains 15 residues. V was pared by 1 base and J by 1 base, with 8 bases between. From germline, CDR1 is MNHNY and CDR2 SVGAGI (reference sequence).